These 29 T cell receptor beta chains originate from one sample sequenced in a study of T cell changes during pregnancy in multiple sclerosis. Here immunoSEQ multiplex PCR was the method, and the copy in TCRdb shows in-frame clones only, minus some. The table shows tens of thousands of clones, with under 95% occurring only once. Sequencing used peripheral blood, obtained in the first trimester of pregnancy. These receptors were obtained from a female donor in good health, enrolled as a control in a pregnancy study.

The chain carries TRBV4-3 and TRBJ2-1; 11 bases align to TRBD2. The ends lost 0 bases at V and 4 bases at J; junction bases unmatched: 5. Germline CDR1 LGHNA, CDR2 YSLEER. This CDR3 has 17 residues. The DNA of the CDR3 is TGCGCCAGCAGCCAAGATGGGCTAGCGGGGGGTTACAATGAGCAGTTCTTC. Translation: CASSQDGLAGGYNEQFF.

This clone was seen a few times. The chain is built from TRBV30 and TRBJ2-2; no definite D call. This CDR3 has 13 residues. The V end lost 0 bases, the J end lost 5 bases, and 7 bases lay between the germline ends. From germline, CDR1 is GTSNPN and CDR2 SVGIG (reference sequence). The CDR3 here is CAWSVEWTGELFF. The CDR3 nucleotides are TGTGCCTGGAGTGTAGAGTGGACCGGGGAGCTGTTTTTT. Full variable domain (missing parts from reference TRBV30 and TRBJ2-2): SQTIHQWPATLVQPVGSPLSLECTVEGTSNPNLYWYRQAAGRGLQLLFYSVGIGQISSEVPQNLSASRPQDRQFILSSKKLLLSDSGFYLCAWSVEWTGELFFGEGSRLTVL.

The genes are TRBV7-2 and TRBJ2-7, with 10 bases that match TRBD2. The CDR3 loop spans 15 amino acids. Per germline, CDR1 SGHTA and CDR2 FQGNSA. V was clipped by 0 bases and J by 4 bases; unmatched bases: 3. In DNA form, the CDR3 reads TGTGCCAGCAGCTTAGCACTAGCGGGAAAGTACGAGCAGTACTTC. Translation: CASSLALAGKYEQYF.

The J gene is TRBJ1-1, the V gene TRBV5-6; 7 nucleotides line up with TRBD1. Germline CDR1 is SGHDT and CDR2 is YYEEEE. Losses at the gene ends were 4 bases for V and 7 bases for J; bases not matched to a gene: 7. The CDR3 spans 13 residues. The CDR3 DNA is TGTGCCAGCAGCGGAGGGGGCTTCGATGAAGCTTTCTTT. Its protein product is CASSGGGFDEAFF. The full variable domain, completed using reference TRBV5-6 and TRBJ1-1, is DAGVTQSPTHLIKTRGQQVTLRCSPKSGHDTVSWYQQALGQGPQFIFQYYEEEERQRGNFPDRFSGHQFPNYSSELNVNALLLGDSALYLCASSGGGFDEAFFGQGTRLTVV.

The CDR3 is CASSVAGEQFF. CDR3 nucleotides: TGTGCCAGCAGCGTAGCGGGTGAGCAGTTCTTC. The chain recombines TRBV9 with TRBJ2-1; D not resolved. V was cut by 0 bases and J by 9 bases, with 4 bases left in between. The length of the CDR3 is 11 residues. Looked up from germline, CDR1 is SGDLS and CDR2 is YYNGEE.

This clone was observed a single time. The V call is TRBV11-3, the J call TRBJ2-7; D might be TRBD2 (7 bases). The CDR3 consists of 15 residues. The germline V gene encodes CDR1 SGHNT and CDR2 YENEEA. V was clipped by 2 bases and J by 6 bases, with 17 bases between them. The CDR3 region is CASSLKQGLFGEQYF. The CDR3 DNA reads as TGTGCCAGCAGCTTAAAACAGGGACTATTTGGCGAGCAGTACTTC.

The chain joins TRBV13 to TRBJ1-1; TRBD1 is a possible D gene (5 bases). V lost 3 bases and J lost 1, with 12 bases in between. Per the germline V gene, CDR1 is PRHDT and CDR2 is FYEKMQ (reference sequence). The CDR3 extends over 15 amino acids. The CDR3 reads CASSFSPDRNTEAFF. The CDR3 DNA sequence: TGTGCCAGCAGCTTCTCCCCCGACAGGAACACTGAAGCTTTCTTT. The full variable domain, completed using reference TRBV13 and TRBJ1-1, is AAGVIQSPRHLIKEKRETATLKCYPIPRHDTVYWYQQGPGQDPQFLISFYEKMQSDKGSIPDRFSAQQFSDYHSELNMSSLELGDSALYFCASSFSPDRNTEAFFGQGTRLTVV.

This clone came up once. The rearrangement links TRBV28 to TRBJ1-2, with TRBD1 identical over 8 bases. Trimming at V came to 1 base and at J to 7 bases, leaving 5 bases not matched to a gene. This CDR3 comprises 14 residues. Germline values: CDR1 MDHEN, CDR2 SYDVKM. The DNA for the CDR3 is TGTGCCAGCAGTTTATTCACAGGGGGTGGTGGCTACACCTTC. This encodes CASSLFTGGGGYTF.

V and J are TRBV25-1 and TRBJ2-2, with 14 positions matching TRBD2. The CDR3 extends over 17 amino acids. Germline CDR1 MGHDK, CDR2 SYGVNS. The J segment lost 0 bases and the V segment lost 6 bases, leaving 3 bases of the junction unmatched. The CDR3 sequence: CASRETSGRANTGELFF. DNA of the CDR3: TGTGCCAGCAGGGAGACTAGCGGGAGGGCGAACACCGGGGAGCTGTTTTTT.

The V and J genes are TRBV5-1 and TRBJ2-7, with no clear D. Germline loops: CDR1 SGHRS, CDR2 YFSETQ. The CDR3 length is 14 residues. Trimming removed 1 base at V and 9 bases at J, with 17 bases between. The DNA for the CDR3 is TGCGCCAGCAGCTTGCACACAGCCCCCTCAGGGCAGTACTTC. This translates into CASSLHTAPSGQYF.

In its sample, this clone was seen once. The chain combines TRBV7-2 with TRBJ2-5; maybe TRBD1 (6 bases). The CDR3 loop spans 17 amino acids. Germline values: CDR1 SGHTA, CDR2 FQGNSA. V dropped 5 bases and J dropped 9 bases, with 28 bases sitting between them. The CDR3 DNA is TGTGCCAGCAGCCCATACCGTTACTGGGCAGGCGACAGGTCCCAGTACTTC. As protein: CASSPYRYWAGDRSQYF.

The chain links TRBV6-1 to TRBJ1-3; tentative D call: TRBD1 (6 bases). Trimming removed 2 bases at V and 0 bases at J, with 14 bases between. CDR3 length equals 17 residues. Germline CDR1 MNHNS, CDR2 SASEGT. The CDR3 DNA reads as TGTGCCAGCAGTGAACCCCCGGGGGGCCGCTCTGGAAACACCATATATTTT. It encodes CASSEPPGGRSGNTIYF.

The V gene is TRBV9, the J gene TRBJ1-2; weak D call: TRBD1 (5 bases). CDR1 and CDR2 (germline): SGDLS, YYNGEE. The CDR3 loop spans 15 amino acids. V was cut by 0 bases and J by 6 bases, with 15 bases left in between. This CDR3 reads CASSVAPEGRNGYTF. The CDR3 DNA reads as TGTGCCAGCAGCGTAGCCCCGGAGGGGCGAAATGGCTACACCTTC.

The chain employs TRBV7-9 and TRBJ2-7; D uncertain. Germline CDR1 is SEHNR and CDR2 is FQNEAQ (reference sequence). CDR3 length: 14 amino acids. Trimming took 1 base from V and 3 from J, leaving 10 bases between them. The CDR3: CASSLDGSFYEQYF. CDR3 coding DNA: TGTGCCAGCAGCTTAGACGGGTCGTTCTACGAGCAGTACTTC.

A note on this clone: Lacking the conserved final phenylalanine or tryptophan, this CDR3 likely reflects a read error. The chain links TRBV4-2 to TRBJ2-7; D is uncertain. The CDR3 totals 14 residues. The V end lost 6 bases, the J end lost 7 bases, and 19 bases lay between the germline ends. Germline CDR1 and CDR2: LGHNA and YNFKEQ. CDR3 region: CASSPTSPELEQYL. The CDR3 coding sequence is TGTGCCAGCAGTCCAACATCGCCGGAGCTTGAGCAGTACCTC.

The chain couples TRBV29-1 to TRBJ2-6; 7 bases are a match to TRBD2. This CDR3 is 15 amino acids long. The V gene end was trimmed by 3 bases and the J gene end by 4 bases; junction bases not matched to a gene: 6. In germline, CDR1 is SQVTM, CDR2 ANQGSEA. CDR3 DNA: TGCAGCGTTGACGGGGAGGGTGCCGGGGCCAACGTCCTGACTTTC. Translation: CSVDGEGAGANVLTF. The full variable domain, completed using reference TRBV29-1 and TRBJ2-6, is SAVISQKPSRDICQRGTSLTIQCQVDSQVTMMFWYRQQPGQSLTLIATANQGSEATYESGFVIDKFPISRPNLTFSTLTVSNMSPEDSSIYLCSVDGEGAGANVLTFGAGSRLTVL.

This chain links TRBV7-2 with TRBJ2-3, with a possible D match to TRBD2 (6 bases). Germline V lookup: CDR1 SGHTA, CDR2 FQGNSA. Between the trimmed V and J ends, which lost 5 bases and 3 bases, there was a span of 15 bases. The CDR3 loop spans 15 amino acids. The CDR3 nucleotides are TGTGCCAGCAGCCCCGGACTAATAGGGACAGATACGCAGTATTTT. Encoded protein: CASSPGLIGTDTQYF. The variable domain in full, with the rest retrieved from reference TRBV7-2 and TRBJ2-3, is GAGVSQSPSNKVTEKGKDVELRCDPISGHTALYWYRQSLGQGLEFLIYFQGNSAPDKSGLPSDRFSAERTGGSVSTLTIQRTQQEDSAVYLCASSPGLIGTDTQYFGPGTRLTVL.

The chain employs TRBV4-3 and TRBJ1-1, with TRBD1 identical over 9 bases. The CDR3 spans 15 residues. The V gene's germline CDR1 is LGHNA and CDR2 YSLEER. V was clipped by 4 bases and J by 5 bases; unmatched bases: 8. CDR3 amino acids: CASSRQTGGLTEAFF. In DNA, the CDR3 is TGCGCCAGCAGCCGGCAGACAGGGGGTTTAACTGAAGCTTTCTTT.

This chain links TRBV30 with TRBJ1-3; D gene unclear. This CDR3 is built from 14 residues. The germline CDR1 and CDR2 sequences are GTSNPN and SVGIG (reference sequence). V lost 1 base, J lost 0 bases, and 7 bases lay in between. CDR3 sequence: CAWSEPPSGNTIYF. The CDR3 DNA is TGTGCCTGGAGTGAGCCCCCCTCTGGAAACACCATATATTTT.

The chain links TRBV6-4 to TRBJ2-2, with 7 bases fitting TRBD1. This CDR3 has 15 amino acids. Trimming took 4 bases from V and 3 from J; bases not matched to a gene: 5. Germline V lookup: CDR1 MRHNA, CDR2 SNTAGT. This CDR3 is CASSVKGQDTGELFF. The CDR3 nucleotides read TGTGCCAGCAGTGTCAAAGGACAGGACACCGGGGAGCTGTTTTTT.

CDR3 bases: TGTGCCTGGAGTGTCATCGGACAGGTACTCCACTTT. Protein: CAWSVIGQVLHF. The chain uses TRBV30 and TRBJ1-6; 7 bases align to TRBD1. The V gene's germline CDR1 is GTSNPN and CDR2 SVGIG (reference sequence). The V segment lost 0 bases and the J segment 16 bases; nucleotides outside the gene matches: 6. CDR3 length: 12 residues. The full variable domain, rest sourced from reference TRBV30 and TRBJ1-6, is SQTIHQWPATLVQPVGSPLSLECTVEGTSNPNLYWYRQAAGRGLQLLFYSVGIGQISSEVPQNLSASRPQDRQFILSSKKLLLSDSGFYLCAWSVIGQVLHFGNGTRLTVT.

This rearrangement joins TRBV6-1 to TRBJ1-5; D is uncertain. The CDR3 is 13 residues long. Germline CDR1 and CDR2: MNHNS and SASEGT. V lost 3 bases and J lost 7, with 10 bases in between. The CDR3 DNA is TGTGCCAGCAGTGATGAGGGTGGCCAGCCCCAGCATTTT. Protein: CASSDEGGQPQHF.

CDR3 amino acids: CASGEGPSYGYTF. DNA for the CDR3: TGTGCCAGCGGGGAGGGGCCGAGCTATGGCTACACCTTC. The rearrangement joins TRBV7-9 to TRBJ1-2; D may be TRBD1 (5 bases). V was shortened by 8 bases and J by 4 bases, with 14 bases between the two germline ends. The CDR3 loop spans 13 amino acids. Germline loops: CDR1 SEHNR, CDR2 FQNEAQ (reference sequence). Using reference TRBV7-9 and TRBJ1-2 for the parts outside the CDR3, the full variable domain is DTGVSQNPRHKITKRGQNVTFRCDPISEHNRLYWYRQTLGQGPEFLTYFQNEAQLEKSRLLSDRFSAERPKGSFSTLEIQRTEQGDSAMYLCASGEGPSYGYTFGSGTRLTVV.

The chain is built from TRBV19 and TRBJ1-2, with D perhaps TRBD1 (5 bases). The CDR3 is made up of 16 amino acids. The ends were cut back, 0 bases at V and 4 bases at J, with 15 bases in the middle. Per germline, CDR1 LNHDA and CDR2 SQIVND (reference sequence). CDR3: CASSIDREGSRYGYTF. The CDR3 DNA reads TGTGCCAGTAGTATAGATAGGGAGGGGAGCCGCTATGGCTACACCTTC.

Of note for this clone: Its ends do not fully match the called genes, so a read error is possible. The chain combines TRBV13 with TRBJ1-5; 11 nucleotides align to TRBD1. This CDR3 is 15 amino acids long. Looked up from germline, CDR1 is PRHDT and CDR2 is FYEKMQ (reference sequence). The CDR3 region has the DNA TGTGCCAGCAACTTAGGACAGGGGGCAGGAGGGCCCCAGCATTTT. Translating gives CASNLGQGAGGPQHF.

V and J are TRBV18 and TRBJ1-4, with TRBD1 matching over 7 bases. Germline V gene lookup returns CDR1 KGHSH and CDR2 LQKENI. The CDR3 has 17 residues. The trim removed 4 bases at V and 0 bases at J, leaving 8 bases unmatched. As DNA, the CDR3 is TGTGCCAGCTCACGGGACAGCCTATTTGCAACTAATGAAAAACTGTTTTTT. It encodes CASSRDSLFATNEKLFF.

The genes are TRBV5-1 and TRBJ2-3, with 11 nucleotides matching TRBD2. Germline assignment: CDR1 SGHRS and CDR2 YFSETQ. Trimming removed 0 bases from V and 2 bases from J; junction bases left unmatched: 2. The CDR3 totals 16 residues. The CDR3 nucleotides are TGCGCCAGCAGCTTGGGTAGCGGGGGGGTCACAGATACGCAGTATTTT. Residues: CASSLGSGGVTDTQYF. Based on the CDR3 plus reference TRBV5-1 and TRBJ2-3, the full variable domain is KAGVTQTPRYLIKTRGQQVTLSCSPISGHRSVSWYQQTPGQGLQFLFEYFSETQRNKGNFPGRFSGRQFSNSRSEMNVSTLELGDSALYLCASSLGSGGVTDTQYFGPGTRLTVL.

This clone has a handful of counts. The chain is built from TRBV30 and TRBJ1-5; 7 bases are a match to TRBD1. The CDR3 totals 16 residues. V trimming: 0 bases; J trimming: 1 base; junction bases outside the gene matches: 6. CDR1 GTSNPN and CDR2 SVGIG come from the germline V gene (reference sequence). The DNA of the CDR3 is TGTGCCTGGAGTGTACGACAGGGCCGGAGCAATCAGCCCCAGCATTTT. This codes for CAWSVRQGRSNQPQHF.

The CDR3, as DNA: TGTGCCAGCCCTGGCGGGAGGGAGGTTGAGCAGTTCTTC. Protein sequence: CASPGGREVEQFF. This sequence joins TRBV6-1 and TRBJ2-1; 9 bases agree with TRBD2. CDR3 length: 13 amino acids. Germline-derived CDR1 and CDR2 are MNHNS and SASEGT. With V trimmed by 8 bases and J by 9 bases, 8 bases remained unmatched.